These T cell receptor beta chains were read from a single sample in a study of T cells in Graves' hyperthyroidism and ophthalmopathy. TCRdb re-derived calls from the multiplex PCR reads in MiXCR, one entry per CDR3 protein. Here the sample spans roughly 840,000 distinct CDR3 sequences, over 35% being singletons. Sequenced sample: blood. These receptors all come from a man aged 18 to 35 with Graves' hyperthyroidism. Each CDR3 is given with its conserved first and last residue. D genes are given only for firm matches. Clone size is stated in some rows and not others, as once, few, many or a class when expanded.

clone_size j_call d_call v_call cdr3_nt cdr3_aa
many TRBJ2-2 NA TRBV24-1 TGTGCCACCAGTGATCCCGCCAGGGGCATCGGGGAGCTGTTTTTT CATSDPARGIGELFF
NA TRBJ2-7 TRBD1 TRBV20-1 TGCAGTGCAGGACAGGGGTGGTACTTC CSAGQGWYF
few TRBJ2-7 NA TRBV20-1 TGCAGTGCTAGAGATTACAGCTCCTACGAGCAGTACTTC CSARDYSSYEQYF
once TRBJ2-7 NA TRBV12-3/TRBV12-4 TGTGCCAGCGGTTTCTCCGGCTACGAGCAGTACTTC CASGFSGYEQYF
once TRBJ2-2 NA TRBV19 TGTGCCAGTAGTATAGACGTCACCGGGGAGCTGTTTTTT CASSIDVTGELFF
many TRBJ1-2 NA TRBV20-1 TGCAGTGCTAGAGTAGGTTATGGCTACACCTTC CSARVGYGYTF
many TRBJ2-5 NA TRBV20-1 TGCAGTGCTAGCATTGGGTTCATAGAGACCCAGTACTTC CSASIGFIETQYF
NA TRBJ2-2 NA TRBV7-9 TGTGCCAGCAGCTTAGGCTGGCAGTCTACGCCGAACACCGGGGAGCTGTTTTTT CASSLGWQSTPNTGELFF
NA TRBJ2-7 TRBD2 TRBV7-9 TGTGCCAGCAGCTTATGGGGAGGGCTCGACGGCGAGCAGTACTTC CASSLWGGLDGEQYF
NA TRBJ2-6 TRBD1 TRBV10-1 TGCGCCAGCAGTCCTGGGACAGGACCCTCCTACGTCCTGACTTTC CASSPGTGPSYVLTF
NA TRBJ2-7 NA TRBV7-2 TGTGCCAGCAGCTTAATCGTTACTGGCAGAGACTACGAGCAGTACTTC CASSLIVTGRDYEQYF
NA TRBJ1-1 TRBD1 TRBV4-1 TGCGCCAGCAGCCCTACACCGGGACAGGGCACTGAAGCTTTCTTT CASSPTPGQGTEAFF
NA TRBJ2-5 TRBD2 TRBV10-2 TGCGCCAGCAATAGCGGGGGCCTATACCAAGAGACCCAGTACTTC CASNSGGLYQETQYF
NA TRBJ2-7 NA TRBV10-2 TGCGCCACCGAGGACAGCAGCTCCTACGAGCAGTACTTC CATEDSSSYEQYF
NA TRBJ2-7 NA TRBV15 TGTGCCACCAGCAGAGAAACAGGGGACTACTACTACGAGCAGTACTTC CATSRETGDYYYEQYF
NA TRBJ2-7 TRBD2 TRBV25-1 TGTGCCAGCGGGACTAGTCGGGAGCAGTACTTC CASGTSREQYF
NA TRBJ1-5 NA TRBV25-1 TGTGCCAGCAGTTTTGAGGTTGAAGCAGGGAATGACAATCAGCCCCAGCATTTT CASSFEVEAGNDNQPQHF
NA TRBJ2-7 NA TRBV7-8 TGTGCCAGCAGTTTTCCCAGCTCCCACGAGCAGTACTTC CASSFPSSHEQYF
NA TRBJ1-1 NA TRBV6-5 TGTGCCAGCAGCCCGACCCCGTCCGATCGAGCTTTCTTT CASSPTPSDRAFF
few TRBJ2-2 TRBD1 TRBV9 TGTGCCAGCAGCGTAGAGGGACAGGGTATCGGGGAGCTGTTTTTT CASSVEGQGIGELFF
many TRBJ1-6 NA TRBV7-9 TGTGCCAGCAGACGGGGGAAGTCACCCCTCCACTTT CASRRGKSPLHF
many TRBJ1-2 NA TRBV10-3 TGTGCCATCAGTGAACACAGCTATGGCTACACCTTC CAISEHSYGYTF
NA TRBJ2-2 NA TRBV3-1 TGTGCCAGCACCGGGGGCAGCGGGGAGCTGTTTTTT CASTGGSGELFF
NA TRBJ1-4 NA TRBV7-3 TGCACCAGCAGCCAGGCCGGGATTAAACTGTTTTTT CTSSQAGIKLFF
NA TRBJ1-5 NA TRBV25-1 TGTGCCAGCAGTGCTTGGGGGTGGTTGAATCAGCCCCAGCATTTT CASSAWGWLNQPQHF
NA TRBJ2-5 NA TRBV4-3 TGCGCCAGCAGCCACAGACTCGGCGGAGGGGAGACCCAGTACTTC CASSHRLGGGETQYF
NA TRBJ2-5 NA TRBV7-2 TGTGCCAGCAGTTTTAGGGGTGGGGCAGGATCAAAGACCCAGTACTTC CASSFRGGAGSKTQYF
many TRBJ1-2 TRBD1 TRBV7-9 TGTGCCAGCAGCCTTGGGACAGTGGAAGGCTACACCTTC CASSLGTVEGYTF
few TRBJ2-2 NA TRBV5-1 TGCGCCAGCAGCTCTAGCCCGAACACCGGGGAGCTGTTTTTT CASSSSPNTGELFF
NA TRBJ2-7 NA TRBV6-5 TGTGCCAGCAGTTACTCCCAGGGCGTCCTAGACGAGCAGTACTTC CASSYSQGVLDEQYF
NA TRBJ1-5 TRBD1 TRBV15 TGTGCCACCAGCAACATACAGGGGGGATCACCCCAGCATTTT CATSNIQGGSPQHF
medium-sized TRBJ1-6 TRBD1 TRBV10-3 TGTGCCATCAAGGGGACAGGTGGATCACCCCTCCACTTT CAIKGTGGSPLHF
many TRBJ1-5 NA TRBV7-6 TGTGCCAGCGCTGAGGGGGGGGTCGCCAATCAGCCCCAGCATTTT CASAEGGVANQPQHF
NA TRBJ2-2 NA TRBV9 TGTGCCAGCAGCGTAGAGAGTAGCAACGGGGAGCTGTTTTTT CASSVESSNGELFF
many TRBJ1-4 NA TRBV2 TGTGCCAGCGGCGCGACAACTAATGAAAAACTGTTTTTT CASGATTNEKLFF
NA TRBJ2-5 NA TRBV5-1 TGCGCCAGCAGCTTGGAGTGGGGGACCGACCAAGAGACCCAGTACTTC CASSLEWGTDQETQYF
many TRBJ1-1 NA TRBV19 TGTGCCAGTAGGGGCGGACGGATGAACACTGAAGCTTTCTTT CASRGGRMNTEAFF
few TRBJ1-5 TRBD1 TRBV12-3/TRBV12-4 TGTGCCAGCAGCCGCGGACAGGGAAGGAATCAGCCCCAGCATTTT CASSRGQGRNQPQHF
NA TRBJ2-7 NA TRBV7-3 TGTGCCAGCGGGGACCCTAACGAGCAGTACTTC CASGDPNEQYF
many TRBJ1-5 NA TRBV2 TGTGCCAGCAGTGAAGCCGGGGGTAGCAATCAGCCCCAGCATTTT CASSEAGGSNQPQHF
few TRBJ2-5 NA TRBV12-3/TRBV12-4 TGTGCCAGCAACCCGGGACCTTGGCAAGAGACCCAGTACTTC CASNPGPWQETQYF
few TRBJ1-5 NA TRBV9 TGTGCCAGCAGCGTAGGCGGGCAGCCCAATCAGCCCCAGCATTTT CASSVGGQPNQPQHF
many TRBJ2-5 NA TRBV10-1 TGCGCCAGCAGTGAGTCATCAGGAGAGACCCAGTACTTC CASSESSGETQYF
many TRBJ1-1 NA TRBV2 TGTGCCAGCAATAGGATAGGCTATGAAGCTTTCTTT CASNRIGYEAFF
NA TRBJ1-2 NA TRBV7-2 TGTGCCAGCAGCTTTAGCGCCGGAGGGTTGGGCTACACCTTC CASSFSAGGLGYTF
NA TRBJ1-5 NA TRBV6-1 TGTGCCAGCAGTCTCGGGTCTACTGCGACACAGCCCCAGCATTTT CASSLGSTATQPQHF
NA TRBJ2-7 NA TRBV6-1 TGTGCCAGCAATCAGCAGGCGACCTCCTACGAGCAGTACTTC CASNQQATSYEQYF
many TRBJ1-5 NA TRBV9 TGTGCCAGCAGCGTAGTTTTGGGGAATCAGCCCCAGCATTTT CASSVVLGNQPQHF
NA TRBJ2-7 NA TRBV11-2 TGTGCCAGCAGCTCGACCCTGCCTTCGGGTAAGACCTACGAGCAGTACTTC CASSSTLPSGKTYEQYF
NA TRBJ2-7 TRBD2 TRBV9 TGTGCCAGCAGCGTAGCCGGGGGGGGGACATCTGACGGGCAGTACTTC CASSVAGGGTSDGQYF
NA TRBJ2-5 NA TRBV9 TGTGCCAGCAGCGTAGGGGACGGACAAGAGACCCAGTACTTC CASSVGDGQETQYF
NA TRBJ2-6 NA TRBV5-1 TGCGCCAGCAGCTTAGGGCTCTCCTCTGGGGCCAACGTCCTGACTTTC CASSLGLSSGANVLTF
NA TRBJ1-4 NA TRBV7-3 TGTGCCAGCAGCTTATGGCCTGGGTATGAAAAACTGTTTTTT CASSLWPGYEKLFF
NA TRBJ1-2 NA TRBV9 TGTGCCAGCAGCGTAGGCGGGACACCTAGGGAATTCGATGGCTACACCTTC CASSVGGTPREFDGYTF
few TRBJ2-5 NA TRBV7-2 TGTGCCAGCAGCTTAACCGGGACAAAACAAGAGACCCAGTACTTC CASSLTGTKQETQYF
NA TRBJ2-1 NA TRBV7-8 TGTGCCAGCAGCGGTAACAGGGAGAGCTCCTACAATGAGCAGTTCTTC CASSGNRESSYNEQFF
once TRBJ1-2 TRBD1 TRBV29-1 TGCAGCGAGAGACAGGGGATGCGGAATGGCTACACCTTC CSERQGMRNGYTF
NA TRBJ2-7 NA TRBV2 TGTGCCAGCAGTCGGGGGACCGCCAACGAGCAGTACTTC CASSRGTANEQYF